Presented here are 30 T cell receptor beta chains from one specimen sequenced in a study of vaccination effects on CD4 cells after COVID-19. The protocol was immunoSEQ multiplex PCR, while the TCRdb copy is restricted to in-frame clones and leaves out a portion. This table has 25,000 to 30,000 clones, roughly 74% appearing once. With the ViraFEST assay, the study expanded antigen-specific CD4+ T cells using viral peptide pools, then sequenced them. Investigators separated out CD4+ T cells once around eleven days of culture had passed. Either the mRNA-1273 or the BNT162b2 vaccine was given to participants as two doses. No cognate antigen is known for these TCRs. The material sequenced was CD4+ T cells from PBMCs cultured with HCoV-NL63 spike peptides, taken after COVID-19 vaccination. The receptor set was obtained from a human donor who received a COVID-19 vaccine.

The V gene is TRBV5-1, the J gene TRBJ2-3; tentative D call: TRBD1 (5 bases). This CDR3 comprises 14 residues. Germline V lookup: CDR1 SGHRS, CDR2 YFSETQ. The germline V and J ends were trimmed by 4 bases and 5 bases, with 14 bases remaining between them. CDR3 DNA sequence: TGCGCCAGCAGCGGGCAACAGGCGAGAGATACGCAGTATTTT. This gives the protein CASSGQQARDTQYF.

The chain joins TRBV2 to TRBJ2-3; no clear D gene. Germline lookup yields CDR1 SNHLY and CDR2 FYNNEI. This CDR3 comprises 13 residues. V lost 7 bases, J lost 2 bases, and 10 bases lay in between. The CDR3 spells CASTTEYTDTQYF. In DNA, the CDR3 is TGTGCCAGCACAACAGAGTACACAGATACGCAGTATTTT.

V and J are TRBV10-3 and TRBJ2-5; 7 bases fit TRBD1. The trim removed 2 bases at V and 5 bases at J, leaving 11 bases unmatched. CDR3 length: 16 residues. Germline lookup yields CDR1 ENHRY and CDR2 SYGVKD. The CDR3 reads CAISETSGQAGETQYF. CDR3 DNA: TGTGCCATCAGTGAGACTTCCGGACAGGCGGGCGAGACCCAGTACTTC.

V and J are TRBV30 and TRBJ1-3; 7 bases match TRBD1. The trim removed 3 bases at V and 6 bases at J, leaving 11 bases unmatched. Germline values: CDR1 GTSNPN, CDR2 SVGIG (reference sequence). The CDR3 loop spans 15 amino acids. CDR3 nucleotides: TGTGCCTGGAGCGGGGGGGACAGCGTGGTAAACACCATATATTTT. This encodes CAWSGGDSVVNTIYF.

This chain links TRBV15 with TRBJ2-3; no reliable D call. Trimming cost V 7 bases and J 3 bases, with 11 bases left between them. Germline V CDR1 and CDR2: LNHNV, YYDKDF (reference sequence). There are 13 residues in the CDR3. CDR3 region: CATNQLSTDTQYF. CDR3 bases: TGTGCCACCAACCAACTATCGACAGATACGCAGTATTTT.

This sequence joins TRBV10-3 and TRBJ2-7; 15 bases match TRBD2. With V trimmed by 4 bases and J by 2 bases, 6 bases remained unmatched. The CDR3 covers 17 residues. Germline values: CDR1 ENHRY, CDR2 SYGVKD. DNA of the CDR3: TGTGCCATCAGTGCAGGACTAGCGGGAGGGCCCGCCTACGAGCAGTACTTC. Encoded protein: CAISAGLAGGPAYEQYF.

The chain joins TRBV29-1 to TRBJ1-6, with D possibly matching TRBD1 (5 bases). CDR1 and CDR2 (germline): SQVTM, ANQGSEA. Deletions cut 4 bases from V and 0 bases from J, with 7 bases between. CDR3 length: 14 residues. In nucleotides, the CDR3 is TGCAGCGTTGGAGACAGCTCCTATAATTCACCCCTCCACTTT. It codes for CSVGDSSYNSPLHF.

The rearrangement links TRBV9 to TRBJ2-1; D possibly matches TRBD1 or TRBD2 (5 bases each). Germline V CDR1 and CDR2: SGDLS, YYNGEE. V lost 4 bases, J lost 4 bases, and 9 bases lay in between. The CDR3 spans 13 residues. This CDR3 is CASSPGSYNEQFF. The CDR3, as DNA: TGTGCCAGCAGCCCAGGGAGTTACAATGAGCAGTTCTTC.

This clone came up a few times. This chain uses TRBV6-6 with TRBJ2-1; 10 bases are shared with TRBD2. The CDR3 contains 15 residues. Germline assignment: CDR1 MNHNY and CDR2 SVGAGI (reference sequence). J lost 7 bases, V lost 2 bases, and 5 bases had no gene match. The CDR3 bases are TGTGCCAGCAGTTACGGGACAGCGGGGGGGAATGAGCAGTTCTTC. Residues: CASSYGTAGGNEQFF.

V gene TRBV3-1 (or the pseudogene TRBV3-2) combines with J gene TRBJ2-2; no firm D call. Germline V gene sequence: CDR1 LGHDT, CDR2 YNNKEL (reference sequence). CDR3 size: 15 residues. Trimming cost V 2 bases and J 1 base, with 8 bases left between them. The CDR3 sequence: CASSQSYQNTGELFF. DNA for the CDR3: TGTGCCAGCAGCCAATCATACCAGAACACCGGGGAGCTGTTTTTT.

The V and J genes are TRBV5-1 and TRBJ2-7; the D is unclear. Trimming pared 2 bases from V and 1 base from J, leaving 10 bases between. The length of the CDR3 is 14 residues. The germline V gene has CDR1 SGHRS and CDR2 YFSETQ. This chain's CDR3 is CASSLDPPSYEQYF. The CDR3 DNA is TGCGCCAGCAGCTTAGATCCACCTTCCTACGAGCAGTACTTC.

The chain combines TRBV6-5 with TRBJ2-7; 12 nucleotides agree with TRBD2. Trimming at V came to 1 base and at J to 5 bases, leaving 3 bases not matched to a gene. The germline CDR1 and CDR2 sequences are MNHEY and SVGAGI. The CDR3 has 15 residues. CDR3 nucleotide sequence: TGTGCCAGCAGTTACTGGACTAGCGGGAAGAACGAGCAGTACTTC. It codes for CASSYWTSGKNEQYF.

This chain connects TRBV5-1 to TRBJ2-5; tentative D call: TRBD2 (5 bases). Per the germline V gene, CDR1 is SGHRS and CDR2 is YFSETQ. Deletions cut 3 bases from V and 5 bases from J, with 14 bases between. The CDR3 loop spans 14 amino acids. DNA of the CDR3: TGCGCCAGCAGCTCCACCAGCGGCGGGGAGACCCAGTACTTC. It is translated as CASSSTSGGETQYF.

This chain connects TRBV10-3 to TRBJ1-1; D not certain. The CDR3 length is 15 residues. Trimming removed 4 bases from V and 0 bases from J, with 12 bases in between. CDR1 ENHRY and CDR2 SYGVKD come from the germline V gene. The DNA for the CDR3 is TGTGCCATCAGTGCTAGGATGATTGTGAACACTGAAGCTTTCTTT. Amino acids: CAISARMIVNTEAFF.

The V call is TRBV19, the J call TRBJ1-3, with TRBD1 identical over 8 bases. Germline values: CDR1 LNHDA, CDR2 SQIVND (reference sequence). The CDR3 sequence is 14 residues long. J gave up 5 bases and V 7 bases, and 7 bases lay outside the gene matches. In DNA form, the CDR3 reads TGTGCCAGTAAGATGGGACAGGATAGAAACACCATATATTTT. Encoded protein: CASKMGQDRNTIYF.

The V and J genes are TRBV11-2 and TRBJ2-1; the match to TRBD2 covers 12 bases. Germline values: CDR1 SGHAT, CDR2 FQNNGV. The CDR3 runs 17 residues. The trim removed 4 bases at V and 4 bases at J, leaving 8 bases unmatched. This CDR3 is CASSSRTSGVSYNEQFF. CDR3 nucleotide sequence: TGTGCCAGCAGCTCCCGGACTAGCGGGGTTTCTTACAATGAGCAGTTCTTC.

J is TRBJ1-1 and V is TRBV12-3 or TRBV12-4, with a weak D call TRBD1 (5 bases). V dropped 6 bases and J dropped 4 bases, with 12 bases sitting between them. This CDR3 spans 13 amino acids. CDR3 sequence reads: CASSQRQLTEAFF. As DNA, the CDR3 is TGTGCCAGCAGCCAGAGACAGCTCACTGAAGCTTTCTTT.

DNA for the CDR3: TGTGCCAGCAGCTCCGAGGGGCAGGAAAAACTGTTTTTT. Its protein is CASSSEGQEKLFF. J is TRBJ1-4 and V is TRBV5-5; D possibly corresponds to TRBD1 (5 bases). Trimming left V 3 bases short and J 8 bases short, with 11 bases between. Germline CDR1 SGHKS, CDR2 YYEKEE (reference sequence). The CDR3 runs 13 residues.

The rearrangement joins TRBV7-8 to TRBJ2-7, with 9 bases matching TRBD2. CDR1 and CDR2 from the germline V gene are SGHVS and FQNEAQ. The CDR3 runs to 17 residues. V gave up 1 base and J gave up 4 bases; unmatched junction bases: 11. The chain's CDR3 is CASSLVRLGSGRYEQYF. DNA for the CDR3: TGTGCCAGCAGCTTAGTGCGACTCGGTAGCGGGAGATACGAGCAGTACTTC.

This chain links TRBV18 with TRBJ2-1; 12 nucleotides agree with TRBD1. This CDR3 is built from 18 residues. Germline V gene lookup returns CDR1 KGHSH and CDR2 LQKENI. V was pared by 6 bases and J by 5 bases, with 14 bases of the junction left unmatched. The CDR3: CASSSKAPGQGANNEQFF. As DNA, the CDR3 is TGTGCCAGCTCTTCAAAAGCCCCGGGACAGGGGGCCAACAATGAGCAGTTCTTC. Variable domain in full (rest from reference TRBV18 and TRBJ2-1): NAGVMQNPRHLVRRRGQEARLRCSPMKGHSHVYWYRQLPEEGLKFMVYLQKENIIDESGMPKERFSAEFPKEGPSILRIQQVVRGDSAAYFCASSSKAPGQGANNEQFFGPGTRLTVL.

This clone counts as medium-sized. The rearrangement joins TRBV7-9 to TRBJ2-1; D gene uncertain. This CDR3 comprises 13 residues. Deletions cut 2 bases from V and 6 bases from J, with 8 bases between. Germline V lookup: CDR1 SEHNR, CDR2 FQNEAQ (reference sequence). CDR3 residues: CASSLNSINEQFF. In nucleotides, the CDR3 is TGTGCCAGCAGCTTAAACAGCATCAATGAGCAGTTCTTC.

The chain joins TRBV19 to TRBJ2-5; unclear D gene. Trimming left V 8 bases short and J 5 bases short, with 9 bases between. The length of the CDR3 is 11 residues. Germline CDR1 is LNHDA and CDR2 is SQIVND (reference sequence). This chain's CDR3 is CASSVGETQYF. CDR3 nucleotides: TGTGCCAGTTCTGTGGGGGAGACCCAGTACTTC.

This clone has a handful of counts. This chain connects TRBV7-9 to TRBJ1-2, with D unclear. This CDR3 region has 12 residues. With 3 bases removed from V and 6 bases from J, the gap between germline ends came to 8 bases. Per the germline V gene, CDR1 is SEHNR and CDR2 is FQNEAQ (reference sequence). Here the CDR3 reads CASSFPKDGYTF. CDR3 DNA sequence: TGTGCCAGCAGCTTCCCAAAGGATGGCTACACCTTC.

The V call is TRBV6-5, the J call TRBJ1-5; possibly TRBD1 for D (6 bases). V dropped 6 bases and J dropped 4 bases, with 10 bases sitting between them. The CDR3 covers 13 residues. Germline V gene data show CDR1 as MNHEY and CDR2 as SVGAGI. CDR3 in amino acids: CASSGQNNQPQHF. The DNA of the CDR3 is TGTGCCAGCAGCGGACAGAATAATCAGCCCCAGCATTTT.

The genes are TRBV4-1 and TRBJ2-5; 7 nucleotides line up with TRBD2. The germline V gene encodes CDR1 MGHRA and CDR2 YSYEKL. The CDR3 contains 15 residues. V shed 2 bases and J 5 bases; nucleotides not matched to a gene: 8. The CDR3 spells CASSQRGLIFETQYF. CDR3 bases: TGCGCCAGCAGCCAAAGGGGACTAATCTTTGAGACCCAGTACTTC.

The chain has TRBV7-6 and TRBJ2-2; 10 bases agree with TRBD2. The germline V gene encodes CDR1 SGHVS and CDR2 FNYEAQ. With 5 bases clipped from V and 3 bases from J, the junction kept 6 bases outside the gene matches. The CDR3 spans 16 residues. The CDR3 loop reads CASSVSGRRDTGELFF. CDR3 sequence (DNA): TGTGCCAGCAGCGTTAGCGGGAGGAGGGACACCGGGGAGCTGTTTTTT.

The gene calls are TRBV9 and TRBJ2-1; D ambiguous. Germline assignment: CDR1 SGDLS and CDR2 YYNGEE. V was clipped by 3 bases and J by 5 bases, with 12 bases between them. There are 14 residues in the CDR3. The CDR3 bases are TGTGCCAGCAGCGACCGGATTCAAAACAATGAGCAGTTCTTC. Protein sequence: CASSDRIQNNEQFF.

The J gene is TRBJ2-3, the V gene TRBV18; tentatively, D is TRBD2 (5 bases). CDR3 size: 18 residues. Germline V lookup: CDR1 KGHSH, CDR2 LQKENI. Trimming pared 2 bases from V and 0 bases from J, leaving 18 bases between. The CDR3 loop is CASSPYLGSRGSTDTQYF. CDR3 coding DNA: TGTGCCAGCTCACCATACCTTGGGAGCCGTGGGAGCACAGATACGCAGTATTTT. Together with reference TRBV18 and TRBJ2-3, the CDR3 gives the full variable domain: NAGVMQNPRHLVRRRGQEARLRCSPMKGHSHVYWYRQLPEEGLKFMVYLQKENIIDESGMPKERFSAEFPKEGPSILRIQQVVRGDSAAYFCASSPYLGSRGSTDTQYFGPGTRLTVL.

Here the CDR3 reads CASSPYPGLGDSPLHF. As DNA, the CDR3 is TGTGCCAGCTCACCATACCCGGGGCTCGGGGATTCACCCCTCCACTTT. The V call is TRBV18, the J call TRBJ1-6, with D perhaps matching TRBD1 (5 bases). From germline, CDR1 is KGHSH and CDR2 LQKENI. V gave up 2 bases and J gave up 8 bases, with 16 bases separating them. The CDR3 sequence is 16 residues long.

The chain carries TRBV29-1 and TRBJ1-1, with no clear D. The CDR3 covers 10 residues. Per germline, CDR1 SQVTM and CDR2 ANQGSEA. Trimming removed 7 bases from V and 1 base from J, with 4 bases in between. The CDR3 nucleotides read TGCAGCGCCCGGAACACTGAAGCTTTCTTT. It translates to CSARNTEAFF.